The clone carrying this T cell receptor (beta chain) was counted only a few times. Its antigen is as yet unknown. Unique molecular identifiers were built into the TCR beta cDNA libraries. TCRdb called the PCR reads again in MiXCR, with one record for every CDR3 protein. This table holds around 440,000 distinct CDR3 sequences, roughly 46% found once. The data are from a study of post-analysis software for immune sequencing data. Study findings and constraints: Significantly decreased normalized Chao1 diversity was recorded for multiple sclerosis patients relative to controls. Co-batched samples clustered tightly together by F measure.

The TCR was taken from a girl aged 5 to 17 with multiple sclerosis. What was sequenced was blood.

In DNA form, the CDR3 reads TGCGCCAGCAGCCAAGAAGGACGGCAGGGGGCTTACGAGCAGTACTTC. It is translated as CASSQEGRQGAYEQYF. This chain connects TRBV4-1 to TRBJ2-7; 8 positions agree with TRBD1. V lost 0 bases and J lost 4; bases outside the gene matches: 8. Germline V gene sequence: CDR1 MGHRA, CDR2 YSYEKL. The CDR3 covers 16 residues.